These 17 T cell receptor beta chains originate from one sample sequenced in a study of naive and memory T cell subsets. Two oligonucleotides, mixed equimolar, formed the beta constant-region primer covering TRBC1 and TRBC2. Four rounds of PCR amplified the ligated cDNA using nested alpha and beta constant-region primers plus SP2. MiXCR, applied by TCRdb to the UMI-ligation and nested PCR reads, yields one record per CDR3 protein. This table holds around 110,000 distinct CDR3 sequences, around 35% found once. Sequences were obtained from central memory CD4+ T cells from blood. These receptor sequences come from a human donor in good health.

This clonotype has only a few counts. The chain has TRBV20-1 and TRBJ2-7; D possibly corresponds to TRBD2 (6 bases). V lost 3 bases and J lost 2, with 11 bases in between. The germline V gene has CDR1 DFQATT and CDR2 SNEGSKA (reference sequence). The CDR3 length is 13 residues. CDR3 residues: CSASYLAPYEQYF. Here the CDR3 DNA reads TGCAGTGCTAGTTATCTAGCGCCCTACGAGCAGTACTTC.

The chain recombines TRBV5-1 with TRBJ2-3; 9 bases agree with TRBD1. Germline V gives CDR1 SGHRS, CDR2 YFSETQ. The CDR3 runs 15 residues. V trimming: 4 bases; J trimming: 9 bases; junction bases outside the gene matches: 12. The CDR3 protein is CASSQRGQGRDTQYF. For the CDR3, the DNA is TGCGCCAGCAGCCAACGGGGACAGGGAAGGGACACGCAGTATTTT.

The chain employs TRBV29-1 and TRBJ2-1; D call uncertain. Deletions cut 6 bases from V and 9 bases from J, with 12 bases between. Germline CDR1 SQVTM, CDR2 ANQGSEA. CDR3 length: 11 amino acids. In nucleotides, the CDR3 is TGCAGCGTCTATAGTGTGCCTGAGCAGTTCTTC. Protein sequence: CSVYSVPEQFF.

Turning to this clonotype: One junction end disagrees with the germline gene, perhaps due to a read error. The V gene is TRBV28, the J gene TRBJ1-5, with D possibly TRBD1 on 6 matching bases. The germline V gene encodes CDR1 MDHEN and CDR2 SYDVKM. The CDR3 is 14 amino acids. The CDR3 is CASRPDRTNQPRHF. Here the CDR3 DNA reads TGTGCCAGCAGACCTGACAGGACAAATCAGCCCCGGCATTTT.

The J gene is TRBJ2-3, the V gene TRBV18; D gene ambiguous. Germline V gene lookup returns CDR1 KGHSH and CDR2 LQKENI. This CDR3 is built from 15 residues. V was clipped by 3 bases and J by 0 bases, with 10 bases between them. The CDR3 bases are TGTGCCAGCTCACCCCAAGCAGTTAGCACAGATACGCAGTATTTT. This sequence encodes CASSPQAVSTDTQYF.

The V gene is TRBV7-2, the J gene TRBJ1-1, with 8 nucleotides matching TRBD1. Germline CDR1 reads SGHTA; CDR2 reads FQGNSA. The CDR3 extends over 15 amino acids. The junction had 11 bases not matched to a gene; V was cut back by 5 bases and J by 6 bases. CDR3 region: CASSVQGQGAAEAFF. CDR3 nucleotides: TGTGCCAGCAGCGTACAAGGTCAGGGGGCGGCTGAAGCTTTCTTT.

The chain combines TRBV29-1 with TRBJ1-6; no reliable D call. V shed 7 bases and J shed 7 bases, with 14 bases lying between them. The CDR3 is 13 residues long. Per the germline V gene, CDR1 is SQVTM and CDR2 is ANQGSEA. The CDR3 nucleotides read TGCAGCGCTCGGAGAGGGCAAAATTCACCCCTCCACTTT. It yields the protein CSARRGQNSPLHF.

This chain uses TRBV20-1 with TRBJ1-1; 10 nucleotides match TRBD1. The CDR3 extends over 10 amino acids. V trimming: 7 bases; J trimming: 10 bases; junction bases outside the gene matches: 3. Germline CDR1 and CDR2: DFQATT and SNEGSKA (reference sequence). The CDR3 nucleotides read TGCAGTGTCTGGACAGGGGGAGCTTTCTTT. It is translated as CSVWTGGAFF.

The chain carries TRBV5-4 and TRBJ1-1, with D maybe TRBD1 (5 bases). CDR3 length: 16 residues. The germline CDR1 and CDR2 sequences are SGHNT and YYREEE (reference sequence). The ends were cut back, 1 base at V and 5 bases at J, with 18 bases in the middle. The CDR3 sequence: CASSLMLGQGRTEAFF. CDR3 sequence (DNA): TGTGCCAGCAGCTTGATGCTTGGGCAGGGTAGAACTGAAGCTTTCTTT. The full variable domain, with the rest looked up from reference TRBV5-4 and TRBJ1-1, is ETGVTQSPTHLIKTRGQQVTLRCSSQSGHNTVSWYQQALGQGPQFIFQYYREEENGRGNFPPRFSGLQFPNYSSELNVNALELDDSALYLCASSLMLGQGRTEAFFGQGTRLTVV.

The V and J genes are TRBV5-1 and TRBJ1-1; 7 bases are shared with TRBD1. The J segment lost 6 bases and the V segment lost 3 bases, leaving 5 bases of the junction unmatched. Germline V gene lookup returns CDR1 SGHRS and CDR2 YFSETQ. CDR3 length: 13 residues. The CDR3 coding sequence is TGCGCCAGCAGCTCCGGACAGGTTCCTGAAGCTTTCTTT. It codes for CASSSGQVPEAFF.

The table lists this clonotype with a few counts. The chain is built from TRBV5-5 and TRBJ2-3, with 7 bases that match TRBD1. Germline V gene lookup returns CDR1 SGHKS and CDR2 YYEKEE (reference sequence). V shed 1 base and J 0 bases; nucleotides not matched to a gene: 11. The CDR3 spans 18 residues. This chain's CDR3 is CASSLLSGKGASTDTQYF. The CDR3 DNA follows: TGTGCCAGCAGCTTGCTGTCAGGAAAGGGGGCTAGCACAGATACGCAGTATTTT.

This chain connects TRBV6-5 to TRBJ2-1; 9 bases align to TRBD2. J lost 4 bases, V lost 3 bases, and 4 bases had no gene match. Germline V gene data show CDR1 as MNHEY and CDR2 as SVGAGI. The CDR3 is 15 amino acids. In nucleotides, the CDR3 is TGTGCCAGCAGTTATAGCGGGAGTCAGTACAATGAGCAGTTCTTC. Its protein is CASSYSGSQYNEQFF.

The chain employs TRBV20-1 and TRBJ2-1, with 7 bases fitting TRBD2. CDR1 and CDR2 from the germline V gene are DFQATT and SNEGSKA (reference sequence). This CDR3 contains 13 residues. V trimming: 0 bases; J trimming: 10 bases; junction bases outside the gene matches: 6. The CDR3 sequence: CSARDGGEAEQFF. Written as DNA, the CDR3 is TGCAGTGCTAGAGATGGGGGGGAAGCGGAGCAGTTCTTC.

This clonotype appeared once. The V and J genes are TRBV28 and TRBJ1-2; D is uncertain. The germline V gene has CDR1 MDHEN and CDR2 SYDVKM. Trimming left V 3 bases short and J 4 bases short, with 12 bases between. The CDR3 runs 14 residues. The DNA for the CDR3 is TGTGCCAGCAGTTTCCGGGCCCACGGCTATGGCTACACCTTC. Encoded protein: CASSFRAHGYGYTF.

This clonotype was counted a few times. The V gene is TRBV9, the J gene TRBJ1-6; 7 bases align to TRBD1. The CDR3 loop spans 16 amino acids. V shed 3 bases and J 7 bases; nucleotides not matched to a gene: 10. Germline loops: CDR1 SGDLS, CDR2 YYNGEE. The CDR3 reads CASSAGFRGTNSPLHF. The DNA for the CDR3 is TGTGCCAGCAGCGCCGGATTCAGGGGGACGAATTCACCCCTCCACTTT.

The V and J genes are TRBV20-1 and TRBJ2-1, with 10 bases lining up with TRBD1. The CDR3 sequence is 14 residues long. Germline V gene sequence: CDR1 DFQATT, CDR2 SNEGSKA (reference sequence). Trimming removed 6 bases from V and 4 bases from J; junction bases left unmatched: 6. CDR3: CSADRGPVYNEQFF. The CDR3 DNA is TGCAGTGCAGACAGGGGGCCTGTGTACAATGAGCAGTTCTTC.

J is TRBJ1-2 and V is TRBV6-5, with 9 bases matching TRBD1. The germline CDR1 and CDR2 sequences are MNHEY and SVGAGI. CDR3 length: 15 amino acids. V shed 6 bases and J 4 bases; nucleotides not matched to a gene: 9. As DNA, the CDR3 is TGTGCCAGCAGCTATCAACAGGGGGCATCCTATGGCTACACCTTC. Residues: CASSYQQGASYGYTF.